The clone carrying this T cell receptor (beta chain) was observed once. What it recognizes is unknown. The V end lost 3 bases, the J end lost 4 bases, and 10 bases lay between the germline ends. Germline V lookup: CDR1 SGHVS, CDR2 FQNEAQ. The CDR3 loop spans 13 amino acids. In addition to blood RNA drawn from unsorted whole blood, germline DNA was extracted. About 3.6 milliliters of peripheral blood were collected before surgery. This sample is part of a study of tumor-infiltrating lymphocytes in primary liver carcinoma. Overall study: Ages ranged from 30 to 69, with HCC or mixed HCC-cholangiocarcinoma.

Study conclusions and caveats: No comparison of CD4+ and CD8+ repertoires was made, since the samples were bulk unsorted. In tumor-adjacent and tumor-blood pairs, overlap was lower than in tumor region pairs.

A constant-region primer served to make TCR beta cDNA from about 490 ng total RNA. Amplification in three nested multiplex PCR rounds with slightly modified ARM-PCR gave rise to TCR beta libraries. The first two PCR rounds used TRBV1-TRBV30 forward primers with a C-beta reverse primer, roughly 10 cycles each. In TCRdb, the multiplex PCR reads were re-called with MiXCR into one record per CDR3 protein. The sample comprises 310,000 or so distinct CDR3 sequences, roughly 61% of which are singletons, and approximately 5.9% rests with the top ten. Sample: peripheral blood. The clonotype was recovered from a man aged 35-49 years with primary liver carcinoma and hepatitis B virus infection. This sequence joins TRBV7-8 and TRBJ2-7; the D is unclear. The CDR3 loop is CASSFRDLYEQYF. The DNA of the CDR3 is TGTGCCAGCAGCTTTAGGGATTTATACGAGCAGTACTTC.